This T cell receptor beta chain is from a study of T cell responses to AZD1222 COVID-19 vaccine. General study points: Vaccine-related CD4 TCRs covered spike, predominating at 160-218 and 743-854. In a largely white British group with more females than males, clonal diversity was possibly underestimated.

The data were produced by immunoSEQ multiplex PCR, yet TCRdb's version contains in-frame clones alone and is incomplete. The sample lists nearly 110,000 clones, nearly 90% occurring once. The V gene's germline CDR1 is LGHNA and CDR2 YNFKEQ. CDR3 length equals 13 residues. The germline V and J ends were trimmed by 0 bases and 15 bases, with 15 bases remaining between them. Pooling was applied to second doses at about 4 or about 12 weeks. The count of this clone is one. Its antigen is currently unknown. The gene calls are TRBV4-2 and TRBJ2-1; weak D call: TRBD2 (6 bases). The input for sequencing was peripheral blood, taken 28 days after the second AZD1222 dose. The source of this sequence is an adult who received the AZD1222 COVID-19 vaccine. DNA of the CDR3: TGTGCCAGCAGCCAAGACCCCACTAGCTTCCCGTTCTTC. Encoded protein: CASSQDPTSFPFF.